The T cell receptor (beta chain) under discussion was sequenced for a study of a mutant IDH1 vaccine in newly diagnosed glioma (dated by TCRdb to the early 2020s). Background for the entire study: Eight vaccinations were administered to patients in weeks 1, 3, 5, 7, 11, 15, 19 and 23, corresponding to visits V03 through V10. Prior to enrollment, standard therapy consisting of radiotherapy alone, temozolomide alone, or radiochemotherapy with temozolomide had been administered to patients, with the combination being received by most patients. Vaccination began 4-6 weeks after radiotherapy alone, or alongside temozolomide cycles in the chemotherapy-containing groups. Peripheral blood was collected at six visits: V03 (baseline), V05, V07, V10, V12 and V13. The approximately 29 treated patients were approximately 62% male and around 40% female, with a mean age of roughly 40 years. For exploratory analyses, approximately 25 treated patients had longitudinal TCRB deep sequencing done wherever samples were available.

The library came from the immunoSEQ multiplex PCR assay. Rearranged TCR beta chain sequences were amplified with the hsTCRB Kit following the manufacturer's protocol. An Illumina MiSeq was used to sequence the TCRB libraries. As for the authors' bioinformatics: Demultiplexing, trimming and gene mapping were performed with the kit vendor's proprietary platform. As stored in TCRdb, this immuneACCESS dataset retains in-frame rearrangements with V and J assigned. A fraction of the clones does not appear; measured against another copy, unresolved V genes explain less than half of the discrepancy, and the remainder lacks a known reason. V and J calls and clone size follow that table, whereas D and trimming were derived from the DNA. This sample holds more than 25,000 clones; 77% were observed only once. The ten top clones hold roughly a tenth of the sample. Including cysteine and valine, the CDR3 has 13 amino acids. Just CDR3 DNA is preserved here, 39 bases in frame from base 1. Trimming costs V 1 base and J 4 bases, and their ends lie 8 bases apart. According to the germline V gene, CDR1 reads SGHAT and CDR2 reads FQNNGV.

The meaning of the sample's time point label: week 5, during vaccination. A 20-mer mutant IDH1 peptide at 300 micrograms in Montanide made up each vaccine dose, which was injected subcutaneously together with topical imiquimod. The donors had newly diagnosed IDH1-mutant astrocytomas of WHO grade 3 or 4 that showed loss of nuclear ATRX. The samples were drawn from NOA16, a multicentre, single-arm, open-label phase I trial in Germany that tested a mutant IDH1 peptide vaccine in humans for the first time. Genomic DNA for TCRB sequencing was extracted from EDTA blood using the DNeasy Blood and Tissue Kit. Broader findings and caveats from the paper: The authors noted that analyses of patient blood samples could not be reproduced because of sample limitations. Immune responses induced by the vaccine were seen in about 93% of patients across multiple MHC alleles. PBMC samples for TCRB deep sequencing were selected based on availability. Changes in the top peripheral T cell clonotypes picked up by TCRB sequencing did not appear to be linked to pseudoprogression.

About this clone itself: The antigen it recognizes is unknown. Per-base qualities were not stored, and no clone one base away is much larger.

The receptor was isolated from a man in his forties or fifties with glioma. This specimen consisted of PBMCs, obtained from a glioma patient whose treatment included an IDH1 peptide vaccine. Rearrangement joined TRBV11-2 to TRBJ2-7, with no confident D gene call. The DNA sequence follows: TGTGCCAGCAGCTTAGTAGACACATACGAGCAGTACGTC. This yields the protein CASSLVDTYEQYV.